This passage covers 22 T cell receptor beta chains from one sample sequenced in a study of T-cell memory formation after mild COVID-19 (dated by TCRdb to the early 2020s). Libraries came from 5' RACE. The sequencer was an Illumina NovaSeq 6000. Using fastp trimming at Q25 and MiXCR clonotype assembly, TCRdb reanalyzed the public sequencing data and kept in-frame beta chains. Here each entry gathers all rows of one CDR3 protein and keeps the most common genes and DNA. For this sample the table gives around 200,000 distinct CDR3 sequences, of which more than 25% were detected only once. The top ten hold around 10% of the sample. Sequenced sample: PBMCs or a T cell subset sorted from them (not recorded which). The receptors come from an adult woman who had mild COVID-19 (a few samples of this study predate the infection). The sample titles of this study are shuffled in the database, so cell type and time point are left out; the donor was told from shared clones.

This clonotype came up once. The CDR3 sequence: CASSPGLADFNEQFF. The DNA of the CDR3 is TGCGCCAGTAGTCCGGGACTAGCGGATTTCAATGAGCAGTTCTTC. The chain links TRBV5-1 to TRBJ2-1, with TRBD2 matching 11 bases. Germline CDR1 and CDR2: SGHRS and YFSETQ. The length of the CDR3 is 15 residues. Unmatched junction bases numbered 10, after V lost 8 bases and J lost 6 bases.

CDR3 sequence (DNA): TGCGCCAGCAGCTCCACCCTCACAGATACGCAGTATTTT. Amino acids: CASSSTLTDTQYF. The chain is built from TRBV5-1 and TRBJ2-3; D is unresolved. Germline V gene data show CDR1 as SGHRS and CDR2 as YFSETQ. The V gene lost 3 bases and the J gene lost 2 bases, with 7 bases spanning the gap. The CDR3 runs to 13 residues.

This clonotype has only one observation. The genes are TRBV24-1 and TRBJ2-5; D is uncertain. Germline V gene lookup returns CDR1 KGHDR and CDR2 SFDVKD. V lost 5 bases and J lost 1, with 10 bases in between. This CDR3 contains 14 residues. The CDR3 loop is CATSGASVQETQYF. DNA for the CDR3: TGTGCCACCAGTGGGGCGTCAGTCCAAGAGACCCAGTACTTC.

CDR3 residues: CSALRRPNTDTQYF. The CDR3 coding sequence is TGCAGTGCTTTACGCCGCCCGAACACAGATACGCAGTATTTT. The chain carries TRBV20-1 and TRBJ2-3; the D is unclear. The CDR3 has 14 amino acids. The V gene's germline CDR1 is DFQATT and CDR2 SNEGSKA (reference sequence). Deletions cut 5 bases from V and 2 bases from J, with 14 bases between.

There are a few counts of this clonotype. The chain recombines TRBV3-1 with TRBJ2-6; 7 bases line up with TRBD1. V lost 4 bases, J lost 0 bases, and 12 bases stayed unmatched. The CDR3 is made up of 19 amino acids. CDR1 LGHDT and CDR2 YNNKEL come from the germline V gene (reference sequence). The CDR3: CASSPLKTGRFSGANVLTF. CDR3 DNA: TGTGCCAGCAGCCCGCTTAAGACAGGGCGTTTCTCTGGGGCCAACGTCCTGACTTTC. Full variable domain (remainder filled in from reference TRBV3-1 and TRBJ2-6): DTAVSQTPKYLVTQMGNDKSIKCEQNLGHDTMYWYKQDSKKFLKIMFSYNNKELIINETVPNRFSPKSPDKAHLNLHINSLELGDSAVYFCASSPLKTGRFSGANVLTFGAGSRLTVL.

The J gene is TRBJ2-6, the V gene TRBV25-1; 10 bases line up with TRBD1. There are 23 residues in the CDR3. J was trimmed by 0 bases and V by 3 bases; bases with no gene match: 20. CDR1 MGHDK and CDR2 SYGVNS come from the germline V gene. The CDR3 region is CASSDEGVWGQGSASSGANVLTF. The DNA for the CDR3 is TGTGCCAGCAGTGACGAAGGCGTGTGGGGACAGGGGAGTGCGAGCTCTGGGGCCAACGTCCTGACTTTC.

The chain recombines TRBV6-5 with TRBJ2-1; D is unresolved. The CDR3 runs to 13 residues. Trimming cost V 5 bases and J 12 bases, with 17 bases left between them. Germline CDR1 and CDR2: MNHEY and SVGAGI. CDR3 DNA: TGTGCCAGCAGTCCTCGAGTAGGGTTTTGGCAGTTCTTC. Residues: CASSPRVGFWQFF.

This clonotype was counted a few times. The rearrangement uses TRBV7-6 and TRBJ2-7, with TRBD2 as a possible D gene (6 bases). This CDR3 is built from 15 residues. V lost 4 bases to trimming and J lost 2 bases, with 15 bases between them. CDR1 SGHVS and CDR2 FNYEAQ come from the germline V gene. The CDR3 region is CASSSDSGAAYEQYF. In nucleotides, the CDR3 is TGTGCCAGCAGCTCTGATAGCGGAGCGGCCTACGAGCAGTACTTC.

This clonotype was seen a handful of times. The chain is built from TRBV29-1 and TRBJ1-5, with D possibly matching TRBD1 (6 bases). The CDR3 contains 14 residues. Germline CDR1 reads SQVTM; CDR2 reads ANQGSEA. V was cut by 4 bases and J by 4 bases, with 14 bases left in between. Here the CDR3 DNA reads TGCAGCGTTGTCATACAGGGAGGGAATCAGCCCCAGCATTTT. This sequence encodes CSVVIQGGNQPQHF.

The CDR3 sequence: CASSFVPNEQFF. The DNA for the CDR3 is TGTGCCAGCAGCTTTGTCCCGAATGAGCAGTTCTTC. The chain combines TRBV7-9 with TRBJ2-1; D ambiguous. Trimming removed 3 bases from V and 7 bases from J, with 7 bases in between. The CDR3 covers 12 residues. Germline V lookup: CDR1 SEHNR, CDR2 FQNEAQ (reference sequence).

This clonotype was observed a few times. The genes are TRBV3-1 and TRBJ2-3; D might be TRBD2 (5 bases). CDR3 length: 13 amino acids. Looked up from germline, CDR1 is LGHDT and CDR2 is YNNKEL (reference sequence). Trimming shortened V by 1 base and J by 5 bases, and 7 bases separated the two germline ends. The CDR3 spells CASSQGGKDTQYF. CDR3 sequence (DNA): TGTGCCAGCAGCCAAGGAGGGAAAGATACGCAGTATTTT.

The chain carries TRBV11-3 and TRBJ2-6; D is unclear. Trimming cost V 1 base and J 2 bases, with 6 bases left between them. From germline, CDR1 is SGHNT and CDR2 YENEEA. CDR3 length equals 15 residues. The CDR3 region is CASSLGRAGANVLTF. The CDR3 nucleotides are TGTGCCAGCAGCTTAGGTCGAGCTGGGGCCAACGTCCTGACTTTC. Filled out from reference TRBV11-3 and TRBJ2-6, the complete variable domain reads EAGVVQSPRYKIIEKKQPVAFWCNPISGHNTLYWYLQNLGQGPELLIRYENEEAVDDSQLPKDRFSAERLKGVDSTLKIQPAELGDSAVYLCASSLGRAGANVLTFGAGSRLTVL.

The chain carries TRBV7-9 and TRBJ2-1, with 7 bases that match TRBD2. Trimming at V came to 4 bases and at J to 2 bases, leaving 8 bases not matched to a gene. This CDR3 is 16 amino acids long. In germline, CDR1 is SEHNR, CDR2 FQNEAQ (reference sequence). The CDR3: CASSSQAGLTYNEQFF. CDR3 nucleotides: TGTGCCAGCAGCTCACAAGCGGGACTTACCTACAATGAGCAGTTCTTC.

This clonotype was seen more than once but under ten times. This rearrangement joins TRBV5-5 to TRBJ2-1, with D perhaps TRBD1 (6 bases). The CDR3 is 14 residues long. With 3 bases removed from V and 3 bases from J, the gap between germline ends came to 10 bases. The germline V gene encodes CDR1 SGHKS and CDR2 YYEKEE (reference sequence). CDR3 sequence reads: CASSSWTVYNEQFF. The CDR3 DNA reads TGTGCCAGCAGCTCCTGGACAGTCTACAATGAGCAGTTCTTC.

This clonotype occurred a few times. This chain joins TRBV12-3 or TRBV12-4 and TRBJ1-5; 7 bases agree with TRBD1. The junction had 12 bases not matched to a gene; V was cut back by 6 bases and J by 4 bases. The CDR3 spans 16 residues. The CDR3 coding sequence is TGTGCCAGCAGGCCCCAGAGAGCAGGGGGAAATCAGCCCCAGCATTTT. Its protein is CASRPQRAGGNQPQHF.

V gene TRBV5-1 combines with J gene TRBJ2-5; TRBD2 matches at 9 bases. CDR3 length: 15 amino acids. Trimming cost V 2 bases and J 5 bases; bases outside gene matches: 7. Germline V gene lookup returns CDR1 SGHRS and CDR2 YFSETQ. CDR3 coding DNA: TGCGCCAGCAGCTTAGGGACTAGCTTTGAGGAGACCCAGTACTTC. This sequence encodes CASSLGTSFEETQYF.

V gene TRBV7-2 combines with J gene TRBJ2-7, with a possible D match to TRBD1 (6 bases). This CDR3 spans 14 amino acids. V lost 1 base to trimming and J lost 2 bases, with 9 bases between them. The V gene's germline CDR1 is SGHTA and CDR2 FQGNSA. CDR3 nucleotides: TGTGCCAGCAGCTTAGTAGAGGGGGCCTACGAGCAGTACTTC. Its protein product is CASSLVEGAYEQYF.

The CDR3 region is CASSWEGKPPLHF. CDR3 bases: TGCGCCAGCAGCTGGGAGGGGAAACCACCCCTCCACTTT. This rearrangement joins TRBV5-1 to TRBJ1-6; D is perhaps TRBD1 (5 bases). The CDR3 has 13 amino acids. Trimming cost V 3 bases and J 11 bases, with 12 bases left between them. The germline gives CDR1 SGHRS, CDR2 YFSETQ.

The chain combines TRBV25-1 with TRBJ1-1; possible D gene TRBD1, 6 bases. The CDR3 runs 15 residues. V lost 3 bases to trimming and J lost 1 base, with 12 bases between them. Germline loops: CDR1 MGHDK, CDR2 SYGVNS. The CDR3 coding sequence is TGTGCCAGCAGTGACGGAGACAGGCCGAACACTGAAGCTTTCTTT. Protein: CASSDGDRPNTEAFF.

This clonotype came up a few times. This chain uses TRBV7-9 with TRBJ2-5, with TRBD2 identical over 10 bases. From germline, CDR1 is SEHNR and CDR2 FQNEAQ (reference sequence). This CDR3 comprises 15 residues. The V segment lost 0 bases and the J segment 3 bases; nucleotides outside the gene matches: 1. The CDR3 bases are TGTGCCAGCAGCTTAGCCCTAGCGGGGGAAGAGACCCAGTACTTC. Translation gives CASSLALAGEETQYF.

The chain is built from TRBV5-1 and TRBJ2-1, with D perhaps TRBD1 (6 bases). Germline loops: CDR1 SGHRS, CDR2 YFSETQ. This CDR3 is built from 15 residues. V shed 0 bases and J shed 2 bases, with 9 bases lying between them. The CDR3 sequence is CASSLVGQAYNEQFF. For the CDR3, the DNA is TGCGCCAGCAGCTTGGTGGGACAAGCCTACAATGAGCAGTTCTTC.

This clonotype showed up just a few times. The V and J genes are TRBV5-1 and TRBJ2-1, with D possibly being TRBD1 or TRBD2 (5 bases each). Germline values: CDR1 SGHRS, CDR2 YFSETQ. The CDR3 runs to 16 residues. Trimming took 3 bases from V and 3 from J, leaving 16 bases between them. In DNA form, the CDR3 reads TGCGCCAGCAGCTCGGGTCAGGGACGGAGCTACAATGAGCAGTTCTTC. Translated, it gives CASSSGQGRSYNEQFF.